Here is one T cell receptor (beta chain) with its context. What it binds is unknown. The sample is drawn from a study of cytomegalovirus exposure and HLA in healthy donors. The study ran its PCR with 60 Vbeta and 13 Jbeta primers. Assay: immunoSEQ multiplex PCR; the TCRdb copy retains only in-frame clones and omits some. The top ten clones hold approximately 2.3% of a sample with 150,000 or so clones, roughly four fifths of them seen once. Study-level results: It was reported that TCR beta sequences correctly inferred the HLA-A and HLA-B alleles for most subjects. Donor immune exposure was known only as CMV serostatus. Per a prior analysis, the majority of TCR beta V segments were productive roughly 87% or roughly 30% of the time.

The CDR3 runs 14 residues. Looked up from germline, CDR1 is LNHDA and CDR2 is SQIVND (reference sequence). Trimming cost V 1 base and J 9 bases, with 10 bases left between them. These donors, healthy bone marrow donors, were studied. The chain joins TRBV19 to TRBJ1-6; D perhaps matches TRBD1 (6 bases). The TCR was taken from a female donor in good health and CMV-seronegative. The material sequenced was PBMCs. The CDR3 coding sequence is TGTGCCAGTAGTATAGCACAGGGAAGTTCACCCCTCCACTTT. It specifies CASSIAQGSSPLHF.